What follows are 30 T cell receptor beta chains derived from one specimen sequenced in a study of PD-1 blockade in classical Hodgkin lymphoma. Time point noted: cycle 4 day 1 (C4D1), after 6 weeks of nivolumab. Autologous stem cell transplantation was followed by relapse in every patient, and brentuximab vedotin exposure varied. Using immunoSEQ multiplex PCR, the repertoire was profiled, and TCRdb retains in-frame clones only, with some absent. The sample has about 47,000 clones; roughly three quarters are singletons. Material: peripheral blood mononuclear cells (PBMCs), obtained before the fourth cycle of nivolumab. The receptor set was obtained from a human donor with classical Hodgkin lymphoma.

This clone was recorded a few times. The chain carries TRBV14 and TRBJ2-5; the D is unclear. The CDR3 is 16 amino acids. Trimming stripped 0 bases from V and 5 bases from J, with 16 bases between. The germline gives CDR1 SGHDN, CDR2 FVKESK. This CDR3 is CASSQEEGSLTETQYF. The CDR3 bases are TGTGCCAGCAGCCAAGAGGAAGGATCACTAACCGAGACCCAGTACTTC.

This rearrangement joins TRBV19 to TRBJ1-5, with TRBD1 identical over 9 bases. With 3 bases clipped from V and 0 bases from J, the junction kept 12 bases outside the gene matches. The CDR3 is made up of 19 amino acids. Germline CDR1 reads LNHDA; CDR2 reads SQIVND (reference sequence). CDR3 loop: CASSIRGTGMAASNQPQHF. In DNA form, the CDR3 reads TGTGCCAGTAGTATCCGCGGGACAGGGATGGCCGCTAGCAATCAGCCCCAGCATTTT.

This chain uses TRBV20-1 with TRBJ2-1; maybe TRBD2 (5 bases). The CDR3 contains 11 residues. Germline assignment: CDR1 DFQATT and CDR2 SNEGSKA (reference sequence). The V end lost 3 bases, the J end lost 6 bases, and 6 bases lay between the germline ends. CDR3 protein: CSASGINEQFF. The CDR3 DNA sequence: TGCAGTGCTAGCGGGATCAATGAGCAGTTCTTC.

The chain employs TRBV10-1 and TRBJ2-1; D remains ambiguous. Germline V gene lookup returns CDR1 WNHNN and CDR2 SYGVQD (reference sequence). Trimming removed 5 bases at V and 9 bases at J, with 14 bases between. This CDR3 has 13 residues. The CDR3 sequence is CASSLEAISEQFF. The DNA of the CDR3 is TGCGCCAGCAGTCTCGAGGCTATCAGTGAGCAGTTCTTC.

The V and J genes are TRBV2 and TRBJ2-1, with D perhaps TRBD1 or TRBD2 (5 bases each). V was pared by 5 bases and J by 12 bases, with 17 bases between. Germline V gene sequence: CDR1 SNHLY, CDR2 FYNNEI. CDR3 length: 13 residues. The CDR3 DNA sequence: TGTGCCAGCAGTTCCGGGACCGCGTCTGCGCAGTTCTTC. Amino acids: CASSSGTASAQFF.

This chain connects TRBV6-5 to TRBJ2-6; D uncertain. This CDR3 is built from 15 residues. The ends were cut back, 6 bases at V and 0 bases at J, with 9 bases in the middle. Germline CDR1 and CDR2: MNHEY and SVGAGI. The DNA for the CDR3 is TGTGCCAGCAGCCCCCGTCCCTCTGGGGCCAACGTCCTGACTTTC. Translated, it gives CASSPRPSGANVLTF.

The rearrangement joins TRBV5-4 to TRBJ2-6; unclear D gene. The V gene's germline CDR1 is SGHNT and CDR2 YYREEE (reference sequence). Trimming stripped 3 bases from V and 0 bases from J, with 16 bases between. The CDR3 extends over 18 amino acids. The CDR3 DNA sequence: TGTGCCAGCAGCTCCCAAAAGACATTGAGCTCTGGGGCCAACGTCCTGACTTTC. Its protein product is CASSSQKTLSSGANVLTF.

The rearrangement joins TRBV30 to TRBJ1-3; TRBD1 matches 8 bases. The CDR3 covers 14 residues. V dropped 7 bases and J dropped 0; count of bases not matched to a gene: 5. The germline V gene encodes CDR1 GTSNPN and CDR2 SVGIG (reference sequence). CDR3 coding DNA: TGTGCCTCCTCAGGGGGCAACTCTGGAAACACCATATATTTT. It translates to CASSGGNSGNTIYF.

The chain employs TRBV5-5 and TRBJ1-5; 8 positions agree with TRBD1. The V gene's germline CDR1 is SGHKS and CDR2 YYEKEE (reference sequence). The CDR3 is made up of 15 amino acids. Trimming at V came to 1 base and at J to 7 bases, leaving 7 bases not matched to a gene. This chain's CDR3 is CASSLWTGHRQPQHF. The CDR3 DNA is TGTGCCAGCAGCTTGTGGACAGGGCATCGCCAGCCCCAGCATTTT.

The J gene is TRBJ2-1, the V gene TRBV4-2; TRBD2 matches at 9 bases. CDR3 length: 16 amino acids. Germline V gives CDR1 LGHNA, CDR2 YNFKEQ. Trimming at V came to 0 bases and at J to 8 bases, leaving 8 bases not matched to a gene. The CDR3 here is CASSQDPGSGGHEQFF. DNA of the CDR3: TGTGCCAGCAGCCAAGATCCAGGTAGCGGGGGTCATGAGCAGTTCTTC.

V is TRBV9 and J is TRBJ1-3, with 7 nucleotides matching TRBD1. The J segment lost 4 bases and the V segment lost 1 base, leaving 2 bases of the junction unmatched. The CDR3 contains 14 residues. CDR1 is SGDLS, CDR2 YYNGEE, per germline. The CDR3 spells CASSVPGQGNTIYF. CDR3 DNA sequence: TGTGCCAGCAGCGTACCGGGACAGGGAAACACCATATATTTT.

This sequence joins TRBV10-3 and TRBJ2-1, with 11 bases matching TRBD2. V lost 4 bases and J lost 0; bases outside the gene matches: 5. The CDR3 length is 17 residues. Looked up from germline, CDR1 is ENHRY and CDR2 is SYGVKD. This CDR3 reads CAISVASGGSSYNEQFF. CDR3 nucleotides: TGTGCCATCAGTGTCGCTAGCGGGGGGAGCTCCTACAATGAGCAGTTCTTC.

The CDR3 spells CATSRGGGRTEAFF. CDR3 DNA sequence: TGTGCCACCAGCAGAGGAGGGGGGAGGACTGAAGCTTTCTTT. The rearrangement joins TRBV15 to TRBJ1-1, with D perhaps matching TRBD1 (6 bases). The CDR3 has 14 amino acids. CDR1 and CDR2 (germline): LNHNV, YYDKDF (reference sequence). Trimming stripped 1 base from V and 5 bases from J, with 11 bases between.

The CDR3: CASSLSPGGNYGYTF. CDR3 nucleotides: TGTGCCAGCAGCTTATCGCCAGGGGGCAACTATGGCTACACCTTC. The rearrangement joins TRBV11-2 to TRBJ1-2, with 8 bases matching TRBD1. V lost 2 bases and J lost 2; bases outside the gene matches: 4. CDR3 length: 15 residues. Germline CDR1 reads SGHAT; CDR2 reads FQNNGV.

This chain joins TRBV4-2 and TRBJ2-3; 8 bases fit TRBD2. This CDR3 comprises 19 residues. CDR1 LGHNA and CDR2 YNFKEQ come from the germline V gene. Germline trimming cut 1 base from V and 3 bases from J; bases unmatched to any gene: 15. CDR3 amino acids: CASSQAVSGGPRWTDTQYF. Written as DNA, the CDR3 is TGTGCCAGCAGCCAAGCGGTGAGCGGGGGTCCCCGGTGGACAGATACGCAGTATTTT.

This chain uses TRBV6-1 with TRBJ2-5; 7 bases are a match to TRBD1. The V segment lost 5 bases and the J segment 4 bases; nucleotides outside the gene matches: 10. Germline CDR1 reads MNHNS; CDR2 reads SASEGT. This CDR3 is built from 15 residues. In nucleotides, the CDR3 is TGTGCCAGCAGTACAGGGGTTGGTCTTCTAGAGACCCAGTACTTC. The encoded protein is CASSTGVGLLETQYF.

The genes are TRBV5-4 and TRBJ1-5; the D gene is possibly TRBD1 (5 bases). CDR1 is SGHNT and CDR2 is YYREEE in the germline V gene (reference sequence). The ends were cut back, 4 bases at V and 7 bases at J, with 18 bases in the middle. The CDR3 consists of 15 residues. DNA for the CDR3: TGTGCCAGCAGCCCGGGGCCAACCCAGGCCCAGCCCCAGCATTTT. Its protein product is CASSPGPTQAQPQHF.

The chain combines TRBV9 with TRBJ2-2; D is unclear. The CDR3 totals 15 residues. V was shortened by 4 bases and J by 4 bases, with 14 bases between the two germline ends. Germline V lookup: CDR1 SGDLS, CDR2 YYNGEE. In nucleotides, the CDR3 is TGTGCCAGCAGCTCAACGTTGACTCCCACCGGGGAGCTGTTTTTT. Its translation: CASSSTLTPTGELFF. The full variable domain, with the rest looked up from reference TRBV9 and TRBJ2-2, is DSGVTQTPKHLITATGQRVTLRCSPRSGDLSVYWYQQSLDQGLQFLIQYYNGEERAKGNILERFSAQQFPDLHSELNLSSLELGDSALYFCASSSTLTPTGELFFGEGSRLTVL.

This clone was seen more than once but under ten times. V gene TRBV4-1 combines with J gene TRBJ1-5, with 7 positions matching TRBD1. The CDR3 runs 17 residues. Losses at the gene ends were 0 bases for V and 3 bases for J; bases not matched to a gene: 8. The V gene's germline CDR1 is MGHRA and CDR2 YSYEKL. CDR3: CASSQDRATGYNQPQHF. As DNA, the CDR3 is TGCGCCAGCAGCCAAGATAGGGCGACAGGGTACAATCAGCCCCAGCATTTT.

This clone counts as medium-sized (0.01 to 0.1%). The J gene is TRBJ1-6, the V gene TRBV7-2; weak D call: TRBD1 (5 bases). V shed 5 bases and J shed 12 bases, with 8 bases lying between them. The CDR3 loop spans 11 amino acids. Per germline, CDR1 SGHTA and CDR2 FQGNSA. The CDR3 sequence: CASSAGVPLHF. As DNA, the CDR3 is TGTGCCAGCAGCGCGGGGGTACCCCTCCACTTT.

V gene TRBV7-2 combines with J gene TRBJ2-3; D is perhaps TRBD1 (6 bases). This CDR3 comprises 16 residues. V gave up 2 bases and J gave up 0 bases, with 12 bases separating them. Germline CDR1 SGHTA, CDR2 FQGNSA. The CDR3 protein is CASSLSRGPSTDTQYF. The CDR3 DNA follows: TGTGCCAGCAGCTTAAGCAGGGGACCGAGCACAGATACGCAGTATTTT.

This rearrangement joins TRBV5-6 to TRBJ1-2; 11 positions match TRBD1. The junction had 14 bases not matched to a gene; V was cut back by 4 bases and J by 3 bases. Germline-derived CDR1 and CDR2 are SGHDT and YYEEEE. CDR3 length: 18 residues. CDR3 sequence: CASSAGRKDRGQYYGYTF. The CDR3 bases are TGTGCCAGCAGCGCAGGCCGTAAGGACAGGGGGCAATACTATGGCTACACCTTC.

The V and J genes are TRBV11-3 and TRBJ2-7, with a weak D call TRBD1 (5 bases). CDR1 and CDR2 from the germline V gene are SGHNT and YENEEA. V dropped 4 bases and J dropped 2 bases, with 9 bases sitting between them. This CDR3 comprises 13 residues. CDR3 protein: CASSSPGPYEQYF. The CDR3 DNA sequence: TGTGCCAGCAGCTCCCCAGGGCCCTACGAGCAGTACTTC.

This clone was observed a few times. CDR3 DNA sequence: TGTGCCAGCAGTCCCGGATTTCAACCGGGACCCGAAGAGGACATTCAGTACTTC. It translates to CASSPGFQPGPEEDIQYF. This rearrangement joins TRBV4-2 to TRBJ2-4; D could derive from TRBD1 or TRBD2 (5 bases each). Trimming stripped 6 bases from V and 8 bases from J, with 29 bases between. CDR1 is LGHNA, CDR2 YNFKEQ, per germline. CDR3 length: 18 amino acids.

The CDR3 region is CASKRQPNTGELFF. The CDR3 DNA follows: TGTGCCAGCAAGCGACAGCCCAACACCGGGGAGCTGTTTTTT. The chain links TRBV13 to TRBJ2-2; maybe TRBD1 (5 bases). The germline V gene encodes CDR1 PRHDT and CDR2 FYEKMQ (reference sequence). V lost 7 bases to trimming and J lost 2 bases, with 11 bases between them. This CDR3 spans 14 amino acids.

The V and J genes are TRBV5-1 and TRBJ2-1; TRBD2 agrees at 12 bases. This CDR3 is 19 amino acids long. J gave up 4 bases and V 3 bases, and 14 bases lay outside the gene matches. Germline V gives CDR1 SGHRS, CDR2 YFSETQ. CDR3 region: CASSSKSGLAGGGYNEQFF. In DNA form, the CDR3 reads TGCGCCAGCAGCTCGAAATCGGGGCTAGCGGGAGGGGGGTACAATGAGCAGTTCTTC.

This chain connects TRBV18 to TRBJ1-6; D uncertain. The germline CDR1 and CDR2 sequences are KGHSH and LQKENI. CDR3 length equals 15 residues. V shed 0 bases and J shed 8 bases, with 11 bases lying between them. The CDR3 DNA follows: TGTGCCAGCTCACCACCCCAAGGGATTGATTCACCCCTCCACTTT. It specifies CASSPPQGIDSPLHF.

The rearrangement uses TRBV11-3 and TRBJ2-7, with 9 bases aligning to TRBD2. This CDR3 spans 17 amino acids. Germline loops: CDR1 SGHNT, CDR2 YENEEA. V was clipped by 6 bases and J by 5 bases; unmatched bases: 17. The CDR3 nucleotides are TGTGCCAGCAGTATCCTGAAACTAGCGGGTCGGCCCGACGAGCAGTACTTC. This translates into CASSILKLAGRPDEQYF.

J is TRBJ2-6 and V is TRBV4-1; the D gene is possibly TRBD1 (5 bases). CDR3 size: 16 residues. Germline V gene lookup returns CDR1 MGHRA and CDR2 YSYEKL. The V gene lost 2 bases and the J gene lost 5 bases, with 13 bases spanning the gap. The chain's CDR3 is CASSQQGFKRANVLTF. The CDR3 nucleotides are TGCGCCAGCAGCCAACAGGGTTTCAAGAGGGCCAACGTCCTGACTTTC.

The CDR3 DNA sequence: TGTGCCAGCAGTGACCGACAGGGTATACATGAAAAACTGTTTTTT. Translation: CASSDRQGIHEKLFF. The chain employs TRBV6-6 and TRBJ1-4; 7 nucleotides align to TRBD1. CDR1 and CDR2 (germline): MNHNY, SVGAGI (reference sequence). The CDR3 has 15 amino acids. Trimming cost V 5 bases and J 6 bases; bases outside gene matches: 9.